This T cell receptor (beta chain) appears in the sequencing data of a study of OX40 agonist ivuxolimab in advanced cancers. Assay used: immunoSEQ multiplex PCR; TCRdb lists only in-frame clones, some missing. The sample includes 90,000 to 100,000 clones, about 96% of them seen just once. Germline V CDR1 and CDR2: MNHEY, SMNVEV (reference sequence). The CDR3 runs to 15 residues. V lost 3 bases and J lost 0; bases outside the gene matches: 1. The source is an adult with an advanced solid tumor such as melanoma, head and neck, liver or kidney cancer. This chain links TRBV27 with TRBJ2-3, with 9 bases aligning to TRBD1. The sample consisted of CD4+ or CD8+ T cells sorted from blood, taken in a trial of the OX40 agonist ivuxolimab. The CDR3 DNA follows: TGTGCCAGCAGTTTCGGGACAGGGAGCACAGATACGCAGTATTTT. Translated: CASSFGTGSTDTQYF.